This is a list of T cell receptor beta chains from one sample in a study of identical twins. TCRdb re-analysed the 5' RACE reads in MiXCR, keeping a single row per CDR3 protein. The sample lists about 250,000 distinct CDR3 sequences; 6% to 8.5% were seen once. The same data also contributed to another study, on yellow fever vaccine responses in identical twins.

Material: CD8+ T cells sorted from blood. These receptors all stem from a woman aged 18-29 years in good health. The CDR3 runs from the conserved cysteine through the conserved F or W. Fields, in order: V gene, clone size, D gene, J gene, CDR3 protein, CDR3 DNA. A D gene is named only where the DNA matches it firmly. Clone sizes are given selectively: once, few, many, or a class where the clone is expanded.

TRBV7-8	many	TRBD2	TRBJ2-3	CASSLAAGGPGSTDTQYF	TGTGCCAGCAGCTTAGCGGCGGGAGGGCCGGGTAGCACAGATACGCAGTATTTT
TRBV12-3/TRBV12-4	NA	TRBD2	TRBJ2-1	CASSFKAGVVNEQFF	TGTGCCAGCAGTTTTAAAGCGGGAGTGGTTAATGAGCAGTTCTTC
TRBV28	few	NA	TRBJ2-3	CASSYRLVPSTDTQYF	TGTGCCAGCAGTTACAGACTAGTTCCTAGCACAGATACGCAGTATTTT
TRBV7-9	few	TRBD1	TRBJ2-5	CASTFWDRGYQETQYF	TGTGCCAGCACCTTTTGGGACAGGGGTTACCAAGAGACCCAGTACTTC
TRBV5-8	few	NA	TRBJ2-2	CASSLWFSGAGELFF	TGTGCCAGCAGCTTGTGGTTTAGCGGAGCCGGGGAGCTGTTTTTT
TRBV7-9	NA	NA	TRBJ2-1	CASSLDPYGDHNEQFF	TGTGCCAGCAGCTTAGACCCCTACGGGGACCACAATGAGCAGTTCTTC
TRBV19	few	NA	TRBJ2-2	CASSIGQTNTGELFF	TGTGCCAGTAGTATCGGACAGACGAACACCGGGGAGCTGTTTTTT
TRBV4-1	many	TRBD2	TRBJ2-7	CASSQGASGYEQYF	TGCGCCAGCAGCCAAGGGGCTAGCGGCTACGAGCAGTACTTC
TRBV25-1	many	NA	TRBJ1-5	CASSGHRDGSNQPQHF	TGTGCCAGCAGTGGGCACCGGGACGGTAGCAATCAGCCCCAGCATTTT
TRBV29-1	many	NA	TRBJ2-1	CSVEWITSPEEFF	TGCAGCGTTGAGTGGATCACCTCCCCGGAGGAGTTCTTC
TRBV20-1	NA	NA	TRBJ2-7	CSARDESNFYEQYF	TGCAGTGCTAGAGATGAATCGAACTTTTACGAGCAGTACTTC
TRBV6-1	NA	TRBD1	TRBJ2-1	CASSRRDRGPSSSYNEQFF	TGTGCCAGCAGCCGCCGGGACAGGGGGCCCAGTAGCTCCTACAATGAGCAGTTCTTC
TRBV2	many	NA	TRBJ2-3	CASSDGGTDTQYF	TGTGCCAGCAGTGACGGCGGCACAGATACGCAGTATTTT
TRBV15	many	TRBD2	TRBJ2-1	CATSRVRAGAYNEQFF	TGTGCCACCAGCAGAGTCCGAGCGGGGGCCTACAATGAGCAGTTCTTC
TRBV10-3	NA	NA	TRBJ2-1	CAVGELPILSSYNEQFF	TGTGCCGTCGGGGAGCTCCCCATTTTAAGCTCCTACAATGAGCAGTTCTTC
TRBV7-2	many	NA	TRBJ2-1	CASSLNTRAYNEQFF	TGTGCCAGCAGCTTAAATACCAGGGCCTACAATGAGCAGTTCTTC
TRBV29-1	few	TRBD1	TRBJ1-1	CSVEAYRDRAYAGTEAFF	TGCAGCGTTGAGGCCTACCGGGACAGGGCCTATGCGGGCACTGAAGCTTTCTTT
TRBV28	many	TRBD1	TRBJ1-5	CASILGQGFQPQHF	TGTGCCAGCATCCTAGGACAGGGTTTTCAGCCCCAGCATTTT